Each of the 17 T cell receptor beta chains below was sequenced from the same sample in a study of CD8 T cells in Susac syndrome. RNA was extracted with the RNeasy kit, and a quantity of roughly 0.45 to 1 ug was reverse transcribed using random hexamers. TCRdb passed the immunoSEQ multiplex PCR reads through MiXCR, listing each CDR3 protein once. Seen here are 100,000 to 150,000 distinct CDR3 sequences, about 95% observed once, and the top ten hold approximately 0.089%. The sequencing sample was made of CD4+ T cells from PBMCs. The receptors were sampled from a human donor in good health.

CDR3 in amino acids: CASSFLGDTNLYEQYF. CDR3 bases: TGTGCCAGCAGTTTCCTCGGGGACACCAACCTCTACGAGCAGTACTTC. This sequence joins TRBV27 and TRBJ2-7; a weak D match, TRBD1 (6 bases). Trimming shortened V by 3 bases and J by 3 bases, and 18 bases separated the two germline ends. CDR1 and CDR2 from the germline V gene are MNHEY and SMNVEV (reference sequence). The CDR3 runs to 16 residues.

The chain couples TRBV2 to TRBJ1-5; D gene ambiguous. CDR3 length: 13 amino acids. Trimming left V 8 bases short and J 4 bases short, with 12 bases between. Germline CDR1 is SNHLY and CDR2 is FYNNEI. The CDR3 protein is CASSRLPNQPQHF. CDR3 nucleotide sequence: TGTGCCAGCTCCAGACTCCCGAATCAGCCCCAGCATTTT. Using reference TRBV2 and TRBJ1-5 for the parts outside the CDR3, the full variable domain is EPEVTQTPSHQVTQMGQEVILRCVPISNHLYFYWYRQILGQKVEFLVSFYNNEISEKSEIFDDQFSVERPDGSNFTLKIRSTKLEDSAMYFCASSRLPNQPQHFGDGTRLSIL.

The chain uses TRBV5-8 and TRBJ2-7, with TRBD1 identical over 7 bases. The CDR3 runs 14 residues. From germline, CDR1 is SGHTS and CDR2 YDEGEE. Losses at the gene ends were 1 base for V and 4 bases for J; bases not matched to a gene: 5. The chain's CDR3 is CASSLMPGGYEQYF. CDR3 bases: TGTGCCAGCAGCTTGATGCCAGGGGGTTACGAGCAGTACTTC.

This chain connects TRBV6-2 or TRBV6-3 to TRBJ2-7; 12 bases map to TRBD2. The CDR3 runs to 16 residues. V shed 6 bases, J shed 0 bases, and the junction held 6 bases outside the gene matches. Germline CDR1 is MNHEY and CDR2 is SVGEGT. DNA for the CDR3: TGTGCCAGCAGCCCACCGGGACTAGCGGGCTCCTACGAGCAGTACTTC. This gives the protein CASSPPGLAGSYEQYF.

The chain recombines TRBV19 with TRBJ1-1; a possible D gene is TRBD1 (5 bases). Trimming took off 3 bases at V and 2 bases at J, with 10 bases between the two ends. The CDR3 is made up of 14 amino acids. In germline, CDR1 is LNHDA, CDR2 SQIVND (reference sequence). This chain's CDR3 is CASSIRGANTEAFF. Here the CDR3 DNA reads TGTGCCAGTAGTATCAGAGGGGCAAACACTGAAGCTTTCTTT. The full variable domain, rest sourced from reference TRBV19 and TRBJ1-1, is DGGITQSPKYLFRKEGQNVTLSCEQNLNHDAMYWYRQDPGQGLRLIYYSQIVNDFQKGDIAEGYSVSREKKESFPLTVTSAQKNPTAFYLCASSIRGANTEAFFGQGTRLTVV.

V is TRBV12-3 or TRBV12-4 and J is TRBJ1-3; D gene ambiguous. V gave up 7 bases and J gave up 2 bases, with 9 bases separating them. The CDR3 has 13 residues. The CDR3 region is CASIQNAGNTIYF. The CDR3 DNA reads as TGTGCCAGCATCCAAAACGCTGGAAACACCATATATTTT.

The rearrangement links TRBV7-6 to TRBJ1-5, with 12 bases aligning to TRBD1. V gave up 1 base and J gave up 4 bases; unmatched junction bases: 2. CDR3 length: 16 residues. CDR1 and CDR2 from the germline V gene are SGHVS and FNYEAQ. CDR3 in DNA: TGTGCCAGCAGCTTAGGGGGACAGGGGGCGAATCAGCCCCAGCATTTT. This gives the protein CASSLGGQGANQPQHF.

V usage is TRBV9 and J usage is TRBJ2-2; 16 positions match TRBD2. The CDR3 has 17 residues. Looked up from germline, CDR1 is SGDLS and CDR2 is YYNGEE. V dropped 2 bases and J dropped 5; count of bases not matched to a gene: 3. The CDR3 loop reads CASSVGLAGGVTGELFF. The CDR3 DNA sequence: TGTGCCAGCAGCGTGGGACTAGCGGGAGGGGTGACCGGGGAGCTGTTTTTT.

The CDR3 region has the DNA TGTGCCAGCAGCGGGGTAACGGGCTCCTACAATGAGCAGTTCTTC. Its protein is CASSGVTGSYNEQFF. This chain links TRBV5-6 with TRBJ2-1; the D is unclear. The CDR3 totals 15 residues. CDR1 is SGHDT, CDR2 YYEEEE, per germline. The germline V and J ends were trimmed by 4 bases and 0 bases, with 11 bases remaining between them. Combining the CDR3 with reference TRBV5-6 and TRBJ2-1 gives the whole variable domain DAGVTQSPTHLIKTRGQQVTLRCSPKSGHDTVSWYQQALGQGPQFIFQYYEEEERQRGNFPDRFSGHQFPNYSSELNVNALLLGDSALYLCASSGVTGSYNEQFFGPGTRLTVL.

The V gene is TRBV4-2, the J gene TRBJ2-3; 9 bases align to TRBD2. V was pared by 4 bases and J by 1 base, with 9 bases of the junction left unmatched. Germline V lookup: CDR1 LGHNA, CDR2 YNFKEQ. This CDR3 region has 17 residues. The CDR3 is CASSPRGGRAGTDTQYF. CDR3 nucleotides: TGTGCCAGCAGCCCCAGAGGCGGGAGGGCTGGCACAGATACGCAGTATTTT.

The rearrangement joins TRBV2 to TRBJ2-2, with a possible D match to TRBD1 (5 bases). Germline V gene sequence: CDR1 SNHLY, CDR2 FYNNEI. With 6 bases removed from V and 0 bases from J, the gap between germline ends came to 11 bases. The CDR3 runs to 15 residues. CDR3 bases: TGTGCCAGCAGGGGGCAGACTGCGAACACCGGGGAGCTGTTTTTT. Translating gives CASRGQTANTGELFF. Supplemented by reference TRBV2 and TRBJ2-2, the full variable domain reads EPEVTQTPSHQVTQMGQEVILRCVPISNHLYFYWYRQILGQKVEFLVSFYNNEISEKSEIFDDQFSVERPDGSNFTLKIRSTKLEDSAMYFCASRGQTANTGELFFGEGSRLTVL.

V and J are TRBV2 and TRBJ2-2, with D unclear. V was pared by 6 bases and J by 7 bases, with 9 bases between. This CDR3 is 12 amino acids long. Germline V gene lookup returns CDR1 SNHLY and CDR2 FYNNEI. This CDR3 is CASRKDGGELFF. CDR3 nucleotides: TGTGCCAGCAGGAAGGACGGCGGGGAGCTGTTTTTT.

V usage is TRBV30 and J usage is TRBJ2-1, with D maybe TRBD1 (6 bases). CDR1 is GTSNPN, CDR2 SVGIG, per germline (reference sequence). V shed 1 base and J shed 5 bases, with 12 bases lying between them. This CDR3 is built from 14 residues. CDR3 sequence reads: CAWSGQGTHNEQFF. CDR3 nucleotide sequence: TGTGCCTGGAGTGGGCAGGGGACCCACAATGAGCAGTTCTTC.

V gene TRBV6-6 combines with J gene TRBJ2-1; no clear D gene. The CDR3 spans 16 residues. Trimming cost V 0 bases and J 0 bases, with 9 bases left between them. Germline V gives CDR1 MNHNY, CDR2 SVGAGI (reference sequence). CDR3 nucleotides: TGTGCCAGCAGTTACTCTTTTGGTCGCTCCTACAATGAGCAGTTCTTC. Protein sequence: CASSYSFGRSYNEQFF.

Here the CDR3 DNA reads TGCAGCGTTGCATCGGGAGGGGCTCGGAATGAGCAGTTCTTC. Its protein is CSVASGGARNEQFF. V and J are TRBV29-1 and TRBJ2-1; 8 nucleotides align to TRBD2. V was pared by 4 bases and J by 7 bases, with 9 bases of the junction left unmatched. This CDR3 has 14 residues. Germline assignment: CDR1 SQVTM and CDR2 ANQGSEA.

The rearrangement joins TRBV13 to TRBJ2-2; maybe TRBD2 (6 bases). The CDR3 spans 17 residues. The germline CDR1 and CDR2 sequences are PRHDT and FYEKMQ (reference sequence). Trimming pared 6 bases from V and 3 bases from J, leaving 20 bases between. CDR3 loop: CASSSLGAGRDTGELFF. The CDR3 DNA reads TGTGCCAGCAGTTCACTTGGGGCCGGGAGAGACACCGGGGAGCTGTTTTTT.

The chain uses TRBV7-9 and TRBJ1-4, with D tentatively TRBD1 (5 bases). This CDR3 contains 13 residues. The V end was cut by 3 bases, the J end by 8 bases, with 10 bases between. CDR1 SEHNR and CDR2 FQNEAQ come from the germline V gene (reference sequence). CDR3 sequence (DNA): TGTGCCAGCAGCTTCTCCGGGGGAGAAAAACTGTTTTTT. This gives the protein CASSFSGGEKLFF. Full variable domain (rest looked up from reference TRBV7-9 and TRBJ1-4): DTGVSQNPRHKITKRGQNVTFRCDPISEHNRLYWYRQTLGQGPEFLTYFQNEAQLEKSRLLSDRFSAERPKGSFSTLEIQRTEQGDSAMYLCASSFSGGEKLFFGSGTQLSVL.